The 16 T cell receptor beta chains presented below share a single source sample, sequenced in a study of control samples from healthy donors and cancer patients. TCRdb's copy holds only in-frame clones and misses some; the assay was immunoSEQ multiplex PCR. The table lists some 100,000 clones, about 91% of them singletons. The specimen was blood. The receptors shown here come from a man aged 30-40 years in good health.

The chain has TRBV27 and TRBJ1-1; TRBD1 aligns across 9 bases. Losses at the gene ends were 5 bases for V and 1 base for J; bases not matched to a gene: 5. Germline lookup yields CDR1 MNHEY and CDR2 SMNVEV (reference sequence). The CDR3 extends over 15 amino acids. CDR3 DNA sequence: TGTGCCAGCAGTCACAGGGACAGGGAGAACACTGAAGCTTTCTTT. Encoded protein: CASSHRDRENTEAFF.

The chain uses TRBV7-8 and TRBJ1-2, with a tentative D call TRBD1 (6 bases). V was trimmed by 1 base and J by 3 bases, leaving 15 bases between them. CDR1 SGHVS and CDR2 FQNEAQ come from the germline V gene. The CDR3 is 16 residues long. The CDR3 bases are TGTGCCAGCAGCTTAGAGGGAGGAGGGGGGGACTATGGCTACACCTTC. This encodes CASSLEGGGGDYGYTF.

CDR3 nucleotides: TGTGCCAGCACGGGTTGGGAGACCCAGTACTTC. The encoded protein is CASTGWETQYF. The rearrangement uses TRBV6-5 and TRBJ2-5; unclear D gene. Germline values: CDR1 MNHEY, CDR2 SVGAGI. This CDR3 contains 11 residues. Trimming pared 7 bases from V and 5 bases from J, leaving 8 bases between.

This clone occurred once. The chain links TRBV6-5 to TRBJ1-1, with a tentative D call TRBD1 (6 bases). V dropped 4 bases and J dropped 2 bases, with 17 bases sitting between them. The CDR3 has 16 amino acids. Per the germline V gene, CDR1 is MNHEY and CDR2 is SVGAGI. The chain's CDR3 is CASSSLKQGLNTEAFF. CDR3 sequence (DNA): TGTGCCAGCAGTTCCTTGAAACAGGGTTTAAACACTGAAGCTTTCTTT.

V is TRBV18 and J is TRBJ1-2; no definite D call. This CDR3 spans 15 amino acids. V gave up 2 bases and J gave up 4 bases, with 14 bases separating them. Germline CDR1 reads KGHSH; CDR2 reads LQKENI. The chain's CDR3 is CASSPDPRPFYGYTF. In DNA form, the CDR3 reads TGTGCCAGCTCACCAGATCCGAGACCGTTCTATGGCTACACCTTC.

The chain has TRBV4-1 and TRBJ1-2; D unclear. CDR1 and CDR2 from the germline V gene are MGHRA and YSYEKL. The ends were cut back, 0 bases at V and 1 base at J, with 9 bases in the middle. The CDR3 is made up of 15 amino acids. CDR3 amino acids: CASSQEELVNYGYTF. CDR3 in DNA: TGCGCCAGCAGCCAAGAAGAGCTCGTTAACTATGGCTACACCTTC.

The V and J genes are TRBV16 and TRBJ1-3; tentative D call: TRBD1 (5 bases). Germline assignment: CDR1 KGHSY and CDR2 FQNENV. Trimming left V 4 bases short and J 4 bases short, with 11 bases between. The CDR3 spans 14 residues. The CDR3 region is CASSRGTDGNTIYF. CDR3 bases: TGTGCCAGCAGCCGCGGGACGGACGGAAACACCATATATTTT.

The rearrangement uses TRBV6-5 and TRBJ1-1, with a weak D call TRBD1 (5 bases). V lost 6 bases and J lost 0, with 11 bases in between. The CDR3 covers 14 residues. Looked up from germline, CDR1 is MNHEY and CDR2 is SVGAGI. CDR3: CASSLGPLNTEAFF. The CDR3 bases are TGTGCCAGCAGCCTGGGACCCTTGAACACTGAAGCTTTCTTT.

The chain employs TRBV7-9 and TRBJ2-5; a weak D match, TRBD1 (5 bases). Germline V CDR1 and CDR2: SEHNR, FQNEAQ (reference sequence). Trimming took 1 base from V and 0 from J, leaving 6 bases between them. The CDR3 spans 14 residues. CDR3: CASSLGQYQETQYF. The CDR3 nucleotides read TGTGCCAGCAGCTTAGGACAGTACCAAGAGACCCAGTACTTC.

The genes are TRBV7-2 and TRBJ2-2; 9 bases are a match to TRBD2. The V and J ends lost 1 base and 7 bases, in that order; junction bases with no gene match: 7. The CDR3 extends over 16 amino acids. Germline V lookup: CDR1 SGHTA, CDR2 FQGNSA. The CDR3 reads CASSLGVAGAIGELFF. CDR3 nucleotides: TGTGCCAGCAGCTTAGGTGTAGCGGGAGCAATCGGGGAGCTGTTTTTT.

The gene calls are TRBV12-3 or TRBV12-4 and TRBJ2-7, with 9 bases matching TRBD2. CDR3 length: 13 amino acids. J gave up 8 bases and V 1 base, and 3 bases lay outside the gene matches. CDR3 amino acids: CASSLGLAGKQYF. CDR3 sequence (DNA): TGTGCCAGCAGTTTAGGGCTAGCGGGAAAGCAGTACTTC.

In this sample, this clone turned up a few times. This chain uses TRBV6-6 with TRBJ2-7; TRBD1 aligns across 9 bases. The CDR3 is made up of 15 amino acids. V lost 5 bases and J lost 4; bases outside the gene matches: 9. Germline V lookup: CDR1 MNHNY, CDR2 SVGAGI (reference sequence). As DNA, the CDR3 is TGTGCCAGCAGTCGAACGGGACAGGGAGGGTACGAGCAGTACTTC. Amino acids: CASSRTGQGGYEQYF.

The V gene is TRBV18, the J gene TRBJ2-3; 12 positions agree with TRBD1. CDR1 KGHSH and CDR2 LQKENI come from the germline V gene. Trimming took 5 bases from V and 4 from J; bases not matched to a gene: 4. The CDR3 extends over 15 amino acids. The CDR3 reads CASSGGTGGADTQYF. CDR3 bases: TGTGCCAGCTCAGGCGGGACAGGGGGCGCAGATACGCAGTATTTT.

This chain connects TRBV7-9 to TRBJ2-2, with 7 bases fitting TRBD1. Germline trimming cut 6 bases from V and 7 bases from J; bases unmatched to any gene: 5. CDR3 length: 13 amino acids. Germline V gene sequence: CDR1 SEHNR, CDR2 FQNEAQ (reference sequence). The DNA of the CDR3 is TGTGCCAGCAGTTTGTACAGGGGCGGGGAGCTGTTTTTT. As protein: CASSLYRGGELFF. The full variable domain, completed using reference TRBV7-9 and TRBJ2-2, is DTGVSQNPRHKITKRGQNVTFRCDPISEHNRLYWYRQTLGQGPEFLTYFQNEAQLEKSRLLSDRFSAERPKGSFSTLEIQRTEQGDSAMYLCASSLYRGGELFFGEGSRLTVL.

The CDR3 loop reads CASSLAADFVEKLFF. In DNA form, the CDR3 reads TGTGCCAGCAGCTTAGCCGCCGATTTCGTGGAAAAACTGTTTTTT. The chain recombines TRBV7-2 with TRBJ1-4; no clear D. The CDR3 is 15 residues long. The V gene's germline CDR1 is SGHTA and CDR2 FQGNSA. V lost 0 bases and J 8 bases, leaving 13 bases between the germline ends.

The J gene is TRBJ1-2, the V gene TRBV27; D is perhaps TRBD1 (5 bases). Trimming took 5 bases from V and 7 from J, leaving 11 bases between them. Germline assignment: CDR1 MNHEY and CDR2 SMNVEV (reference sequence). This CDR3 comprises 12 residues. CDR3 residues: CASSPLRGGYTF. The CDR3 coding sequence is TGTGCCAGCAGTCCCCTTAGGGGTGGCTACACCTTC.